One and the same sample provided the 26 T cell receptor beta chains below, sequenced in a study of Ad26.COV2.S vaccination and SARS-CoV-2 variants. Treatment specified: some 20 received Ad26.COV2.S at low or high dose, single or two shots; five or six received placebo; per-sample allocation not given. Samples came from day 63 after the first vaccine or placebo injection. The assay was immunoSEQ multiplex PCR, and TCRdb's table has in-frame clones only and misses some. The sample has around 340,000 clones, 88% seen once. The input for sequencing was peripheral blood, taken in a trial of Ad26.COV2.S vaccine versus placebo. Receptor source: a person between 18 and 60 years old who received the Ad26.COV2.S COVID-19 vaccine or a placebo.

The V and J genes are TRBV7-8 and TRBJ1-2; D gene ambiguous. Germline CDR1 is SGHVS and CDR2 is FQNEAQ. V lost 5 bases and J lost 4, with 11 bases in between. This CDR3 contains 13 residues. CDR3 amino acids: CASSMDGFYGYTF. CDR3 coding DNA: TGTGCCAGCAGCATGGACGGATTCTATGGCTACACCTTC.

V and J are TRBV5-1 and TRBJ2-1; D gene uncertain. Germline loops: CDR1 SGHRS, CDR2 YFSETQ. The CDR3 length is 15 residues. The V end lost 0 bases, the J end lost 9 bases, and 16 bases lay between the germline ends. The CDR3 coding sequence is TGCGCCAGCAGCTTGGGGCAATCGCAAACCAGTGAGCAGTTCTTC. Translation: CASSLGQSQTSEQFF.

As for this clone: At one of its ends the junction is not consistent with the germline gene, which may arise from a read error. The chain has TRBV4-3 and TRBJ1-1; D may be TRBD1 (5 bases). The length of the CDR3 is 15 residues. Per germline, CDR1 LGHNA and CDR2 YSLEER. The CDR3 region is CTSSRGLAGGTEAFF. The CDR3 coding sequence is TGCACCAGCAGCCGGGGGTTGGCAGGCGGCACTGAAGCTTTCTTT.

This clone has a single count. The chain joins TRBV6-5 to TRBJ2-7; TRBD2 is a possible D gene (5 bases). Per germline, CDR1 MNHEY and CDR2 SVGAGI. Trimming pared 0 bases from V and 3 bases from J, leaving 15 bases between. The CDR3 consists of 16 residues. CDR3 loop: CASSYSPGGPIYEQYF. CDR3 sequence (DNA): TGTGCCAGCAGTTACTCCCCAGGAGGACCAATCTACGAGCAGTACTTC.

The DNA for the CDR3 is TGTGCCAGTAGTATTGGGGGGGGCATTGGCTACACCTTC. Protein product: CASSIGGGIGYTF. The chain couples TRBV19 to TRBJ1-2; D might be TRBD1 (6 bases). Germline-derived CDR1 and CDR2 are LNHDA and SQIVND (reference sequence). The CDR3 is 13 residues long. V lost 3 bases to trimming and J lost 7 bases, with 12 bases between them.

This chain links TRBV12-5 with TRBJ2-7; D unclear. Trimming stripped 0 bases from V and 3 bases from J, with 3 bases between. Germline V gene data show CDR1 as LGHNT and CDR2 as FRNRAP. The CDR3 covers 12 residues. The CDR3 sequence: CASGLVRYEQYF. The CDR3 DNA is TGTGCTAGTGGTTTGGTACGCTACGAGCAGTACTTC.

V gene TRBV18 combines with J gene TRBJ1-4; D perhaps matches TRBD1 (5 bases). With 0 bases removed from V and 5 bases from J, the gap between germline ends came to 7 bases. This CDR3 has 14 residues. In germline, CDR1 is KGHSH, CDR2 LQKENI. CDR3 nucleotide sequence: TGTGCCAGCTCACCACCACGGACAAATGAAAAACTGTTTTTT. The encoded protein is CASSPPRTNEKLFF.

The chain links TRBV15 to TRBJ2-1; TRBD2 might be the D (5 bases). With 0 bases removed from V and 7 bases from J, the gap between germline ends came to 16 bases. Per the germline V gene, CDR1 is LNHNV and CDR2 is YYDKDF (reference sequence). The CDR3 loop spans 16 amino acids. CDR3 sequence (DNA): TGTGCCACCAGCAGAGATTCGAGCCCGGGAATGAATGAGCAGTTCTTC. This translates into CATSRDSSPGMNEQFF.

The V and J genes are TRBV25-1 and TRBJ2-7; D is unresolved. Germline CDR1 is MGHDK and CDR2 is SYGVNS. Trimming cost V 9 bases and J 6 bases, with 12 bases left between them. CDR3 length: 11 amino acids. CDR3 nucleotide sequence: TGTGCCAGTCGAGGTGGGATCGAGCAGTACTTC. It specifies CASRGGIEQYF.

The chain joins TRBV5-1 to TRBJ1-1; 9 nucleotides agree with TRBD1. Per germline, CDR1 SGHRS and CDR2 YFSETQ. The CDR3 is made up of 15 amino acids. With V trimmed by 4 bases and J by 1 base, 5 bases remained unmatched. The CDR3 is CASSRQGQGNTEAFF. In DNA form, the CDR3 reads TGCGCCAGCAGCCGACAGGGACAGGGGAACACTGAAGCTTTCTTT.

In its sample, this clone was seen once. V gene TRBV27 combines with J gene TRBJ2-2, with 8 bases aligning to TRBD1. With 8 bases clipped from V and 6 bases from J, the junction kept 11 bases outside the gene matches. Germline values: CDR1 MNHEY, CDR2 SMNVEV (reference sequence). The CDR3 is 15 residues long. This CDR3 reads CASSRRTGWSGELFF. The CDR3 DNA is TGTGCCAGCTCCAGAAGGACAGGGTGGTCCGGGGAGCTGTTTTTT.

The chain carries TRBV25-1 and TRBJ1-2; D unresolved. The CDR3 runs 12 residues. The V and J ends lost 6 bases and 7 bases respectively, with 12 bases between them. Germline loops: CDR1 MGHDK, CDR2 SYGVNS. CDR3 sequence: CASSLTSGGYTF. The CDR3 DNA is TGTGCCAGCAGCTTGACCTCCGGTGGCTACACCTTC.

The rearrangement links TRBV7-3 to TRBJ2-7; 8 bases agree with TRBD1. Per the germline V gene, CDR1 is SGHTA and CDR2 is FQGTGA. The J segment lost 6 bases and the V segment lost 1 base, leaving 11 bases of the junction unmatched. This CDR3 has 16 residues. The CDR3 here is CASSLNGQGAGSEQYF. CDR3 bases: TGTGCCAGCAGCTTAAACGGGCAGGGGGCGGGAAGCGAGCAGTACTTC.

The gene calls are TRBV6-2 or TRBV6-3 and TRBJ2-7; 10 bases agree with TRBD2. CDR1 is MNHEY and CDR2 is SVGEGT in the germline V gene. The length of the CDR3 is 20 residues. V was pared by 0 bases and J by 3 bases, with 17 bases of the junction left unmatched. CDR3 in DNA: TGTGCCAGCAGTTACTCCCTGGGAGTAGCGGGAGGCATCTTAAACTACGAGCAGTACTTC. This gives the protein CASSYSLGVAGGILNYEQYF.

Here the CDR3 reads CASRVTTGELFF. The CDR3 DNA sequence: TGTGCCAGTAGGGTTACCACCGGGGAGCTGTTTTTT. The V and J genes are TRBV19 and TRBJ2-2; D unclear. V gave up 6 bases and J gave up 4 bases, with 6 bases separating them. The CDR3 contains 12 residues. Germline CDR1 LNHDA, CDR2 SQIVND (reference sequence).

The V call is TRBV7-9, the J call TRBJ2-2; 14 bases fit TRBD2. From germline, CDR1 is SEHNR and CDR2 FQNEAQ (reference sequence). The CDR3 covers 18 residues. V lost 5 bases, J lost 6 bases, and 11 bases stayed unmatched. The CDR3, as DNA: TGTGCCAGCAGCCAGCCGGTCCCGGGACTAGCGGGAGCCGGGGAGCTGTTTTTT. This gives the protein CASSQPVPGLAGAGELFF. The variable domain in full, with the rest retrieved from reference TRBV7-9 and TRBJ2-2, is DTGVSQNPRHKITKRGQNVTFRCDPISEHNRLYWYRQTLGQGPEFLTYFQNEAQLEKSRLLSDRFSAERPKGSFSTLEIQRTEQGDSAMYLCASSQPVPGLAGAGELFFGEGSRLTVL.

The CDR3 reads CASSEQRTWEYNEQFF. CDR3 DNA sequence: TGTGCCAGCAGTGAGCAGCGGACCTGGGAATACAATGAGCAGTTCTTC. This chain joins TRBV2 and TRBJ2-1; D might be TRBD2 (5 bases). Per the germline V gene, CDR1 is SNHLY and CDR2 is FYNNEI. This CDR3 is built from 16 residues. The V end was cut by 3 bases, the J end by 4 bases, with 16 bases between.

This chain joins TRBV7-6 and TRBJ2-1; 14 bases are a match to TRBD2. The CDR3 contains 15 residues. The V gene's germline CDR1 is SGHVS and CDR2 FNYEAQ. Trimming removed 2 bases from V and 8 bases from J; junction bases left unmatched: 2. The CDR3: CASSLRLAGGHEQFF. The CDR3 coding sequence is TGTGCCAGCAGCTTAAGACTAGCGGGGGGGCATGAGCAGTTCTTC.

With respect to this clone: At one of its ends the junction is not consistent with the germline gene, which may arise from a read error. The V gene is TRBV3-1 (or the pseudogene TRBV3-2), the J gene TRBJ1-5; a possible D gene is TRBD1 (6 bases). Per germline, CDR1 LGHDT and CDR2 YNNKEL (reference sequence). The CDR3 has 13 residues. Written as DNA, the CDR3 is TGTGCCAGCAGCCAAGTGGGGGGCCAGCGCCAGCATTTT. This encodes CASSQVGGQRQHF.

The chain uses TRBV7-2 and TRBJ1-1, with 10 bases that match TRBD1. The CDR3 totals 14 residues. Germline V lookup: CDR1 SGHTA, CDR2 FQGNSA. The V and J ends lost 4 bases and 12 bases, in that order; junction bases with no gene match: 11. CDR3 sequence reads: CASSSTRQGAWTFF. The CDR3 nucleotides are TGTGCCAGCAGCTCAACCCGACAGGGGGCTTGGACTTTCTTT.

The rearrangement links TRBV27 to TRBJ1-1; D gene ambiguous. Trimming stripped 6 bases from V and 7 bases from J, with 9 bases between. The CDR3 totals 11 residues. CDR1 is MNHEY, CDR2 SMNVEV, per germline (reference sequence). In DNA form, the CDR3 reads TGTGCCAGCAGCACAAGGGATGAAGCTTTCTTT. This translates into CASSTRDEAFF.

The V call is TRBV6-2 or TRBV6-3, the J call TRBJ1-1; the D is unclear. Germline V gives CDR1 MNHEY, CDR2 SVGEGT. Trimming took off 1 base at V and 2 bases at J, with 8 bases between the two ends. CDR3 length equals 14 residues. The CDR3 coding sequence is TGTGCCAGCAGTTACTTGGCGGATAACACTGAAGCTTTCTTT. Amino acid sequence: CASSYLADNTEAFF.

This sequence joins TRBV11-3 and TRBJ1-3; D gene unclear. The CDR3 is 13 amino acids. The V gene's germline CDR1 is SGHNT and CDR2 YENEEA. With 5 bases removed from V and 5 bases from J, the gap between germline ends came to 10 bases. The CDR3 sequence is CASSPSNRNTIYF. The DNA of the CDR3 is TGTGCCAGCAGCCCCAGCAATCGAAACACCATATATTTT.

The V and J genes are TRBV4-1 and TRBJ1-1; D not certain. CDR1 is MGHRA and CDR2 is YSYEKL in the germline V gene. V was clipped by 0 bases and J by 5 bases, with 10 bases between them. This CDR3 region has 14 residues. In nucleotides, the CDR3 is TGCGCCAGCAGCCAAGATAGTGTGGGGACTGAAGCTTTCTTT. Its translation: CASSQDSVGTEAFF.

V is TRBV7-9 and J is TRBJ2-1, with D uncertain. CDR1 and CDR2 from the germline V gene are SEHNR and FQNEAQ (reference sequence). The V end lost 1 base, the J end lost 10 bases, and 5 bases lay between the germline ends. The CDR3 has 11 amino acids. The CDR3 spells CASSLEREQFF. In DNA form, the CDR3 reads TGTGCCAGCAGCTTAGAACGGGAGCAGTTCTTC. The whole variable domain, remainder taken from reference TRBV7-9 and TRBJ2-1, is DTGVSQNPRHKITKRGQNVTFRCDPISEHNRLYWYRQTLGQGPEFLTYFQNEAQLEKSRLLSDRFSAERPKGSFSTLEIQRTEQGDSAMYLCASSLEREQFFGPGTRLTVL.

This chain uses TRBV30 with TRBJ1-6, with D tentatively TRBD1 (6 bases). Germline V CDR1 and CDR2: GTSNPN, SVGIG (reference sequence). The ends were cut back, 8 bases at V and 10 bases at J, with 18 bases in the middle. CDR3 length: 13 amino acids. The CDR3 DNA reads as TGTGCCCGGGGGATGGGGGCAGGGTCACCCCTCCACTTT. Protein: CARGMGAGSPLHF.